This T cell receptor (beta chain) is from a study of OX40 agonist ivuxolimab in advanced cancers. Study-level background: Ivuxolimab, an agonistic anti-OX40 (CD134) antibody, was given to patients.

The repertoire was sequenced with immunoSEQ multiplex PCR; TCRdb's copy has only in-frame clones and lacks some. In the table there are tens of thousands of clones, approximately 80% of which are singletons. Looked up from germline, CDR1 is SQVTM and CDR2 is ANQGSEA. The CDR3 contains 13 residues. V lost 0 bases, J lost 4 bases, and 9 bases lay in between. The clonotype was recovered from an adult with an advanced solid tumor such as melanoma, head and neck, liver or kidney cancer. The starting material was CD4+ or CD8+ T cells sorted from blood, obtained in a trial of the OX40 agonist ivuxolimab. J is TRBJ1-1 and V is TRBV29-1, with a weak D call TRBD1 (6 bases). Here the CDR3 reads CSVEDRGPTEAFF. CDR3 in DNA: TGCAGCGTTGAAGACAGGGGCCCCACTGAAGCTTTCTTT.